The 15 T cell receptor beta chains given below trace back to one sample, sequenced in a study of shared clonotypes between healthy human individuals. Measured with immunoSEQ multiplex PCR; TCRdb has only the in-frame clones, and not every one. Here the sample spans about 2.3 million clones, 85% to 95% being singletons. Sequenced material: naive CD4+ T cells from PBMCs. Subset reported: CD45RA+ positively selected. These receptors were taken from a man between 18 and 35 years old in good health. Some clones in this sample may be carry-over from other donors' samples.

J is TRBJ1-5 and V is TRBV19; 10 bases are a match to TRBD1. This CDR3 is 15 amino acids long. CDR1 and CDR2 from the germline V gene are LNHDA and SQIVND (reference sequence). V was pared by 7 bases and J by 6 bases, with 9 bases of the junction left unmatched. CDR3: CASTPPGTGVQPQHF. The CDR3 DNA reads TGTGCCAGTACCCCGCCTGGGACAGGGGTTCAGCCCCAGCATTTT.

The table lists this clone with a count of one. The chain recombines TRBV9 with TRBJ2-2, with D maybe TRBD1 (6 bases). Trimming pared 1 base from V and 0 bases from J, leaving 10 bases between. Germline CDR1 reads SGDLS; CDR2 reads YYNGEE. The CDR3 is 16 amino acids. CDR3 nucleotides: TGTGCCAGCAGCGTAACCGGGACATCGAACACCGGGGAGCTGTTTTTT. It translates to CASSVTGTSNTGELFF.

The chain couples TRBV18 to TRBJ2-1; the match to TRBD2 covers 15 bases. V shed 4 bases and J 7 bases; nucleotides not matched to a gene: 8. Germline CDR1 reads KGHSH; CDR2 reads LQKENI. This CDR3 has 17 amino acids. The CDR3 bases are TGTGCCAGCTCACTCTGGACTAGCGGGAGGGCCGGGAATGAGCAGTTCTTC. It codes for CASSLWTSGRAGNEQFF.

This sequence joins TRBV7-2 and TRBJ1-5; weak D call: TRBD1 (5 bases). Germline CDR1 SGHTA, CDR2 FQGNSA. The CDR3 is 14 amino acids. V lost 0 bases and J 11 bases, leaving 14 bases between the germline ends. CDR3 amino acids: CASSLARGQGAQHF. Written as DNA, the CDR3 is TGTGCCAGCAGCTTAGCCCGCGGGCAGGGTGCCCAGCATTTT. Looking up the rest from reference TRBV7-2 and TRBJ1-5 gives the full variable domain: GAGVSQSPSNKVTEKGKDVELRCDPISGHTALYWYRQSLGQGLEFLIYFQGNSAPDKSGLPSDRFSAERTGGSVSTLTIQRTQQEDSAVYLCASSLARGQGAQHFGDGTRLSIL.

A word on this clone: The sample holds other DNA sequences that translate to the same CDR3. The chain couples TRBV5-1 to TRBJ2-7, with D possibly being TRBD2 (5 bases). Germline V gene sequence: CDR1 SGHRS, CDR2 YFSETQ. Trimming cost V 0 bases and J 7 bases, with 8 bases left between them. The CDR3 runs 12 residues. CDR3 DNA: TGCGCCAGCAGCTTGGGTCGCGGGGAGCAGTACTTC. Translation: CASSLGRGEQYF.

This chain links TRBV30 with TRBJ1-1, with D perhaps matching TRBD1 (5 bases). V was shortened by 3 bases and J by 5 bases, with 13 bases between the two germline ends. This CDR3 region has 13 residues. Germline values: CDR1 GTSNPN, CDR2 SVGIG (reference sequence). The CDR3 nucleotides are TGTGCCTGGAGCGACGGGGCAGGAACTGAAGCTTTCTTT. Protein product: CAWSDGAGTEAFF.

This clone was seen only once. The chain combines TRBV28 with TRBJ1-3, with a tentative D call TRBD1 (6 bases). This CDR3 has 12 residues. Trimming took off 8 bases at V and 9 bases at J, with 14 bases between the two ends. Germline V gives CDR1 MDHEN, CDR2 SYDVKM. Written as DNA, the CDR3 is TGTGCCAGCCTGGGGGGGGGCAGCACCATATATTTT. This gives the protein CASLGGGSTIYF.

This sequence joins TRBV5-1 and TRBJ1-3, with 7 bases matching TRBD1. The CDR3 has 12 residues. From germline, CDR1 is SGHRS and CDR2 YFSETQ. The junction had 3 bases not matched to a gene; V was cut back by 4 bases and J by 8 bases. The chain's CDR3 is CASSGDSYTIYF. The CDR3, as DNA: TGCGCCAGCAGCGGGGACAGCTACACCATATATTTT.

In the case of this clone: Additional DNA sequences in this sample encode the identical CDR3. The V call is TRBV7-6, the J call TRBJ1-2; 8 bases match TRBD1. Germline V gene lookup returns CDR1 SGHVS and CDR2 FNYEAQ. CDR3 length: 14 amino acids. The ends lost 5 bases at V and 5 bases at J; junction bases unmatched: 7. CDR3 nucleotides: TGTGCCAGCAGCCCAGGACAGGGCCCTTATGGCTACACCTTC. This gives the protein CASSPGQGPYGYTF.

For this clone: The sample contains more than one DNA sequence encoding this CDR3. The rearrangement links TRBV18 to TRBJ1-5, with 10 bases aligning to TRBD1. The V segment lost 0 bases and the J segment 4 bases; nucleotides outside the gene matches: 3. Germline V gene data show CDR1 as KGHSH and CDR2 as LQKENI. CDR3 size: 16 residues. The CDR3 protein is CASSPPGTGANQPQHF. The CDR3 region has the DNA TGTGCCAGCTCACCACCGGGGACAGGGGCAAATCAGCCCCAGCATTTT.

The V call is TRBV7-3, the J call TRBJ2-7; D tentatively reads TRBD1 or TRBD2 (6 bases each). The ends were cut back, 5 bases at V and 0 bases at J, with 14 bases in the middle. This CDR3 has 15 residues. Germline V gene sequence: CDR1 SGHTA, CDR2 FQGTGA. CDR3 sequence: CASSKEGGGSYEQYF. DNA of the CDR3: TGTGCCAGCAGCAAGGAGGGGGGAGGCTCCTACGAGCAGTACTTC.

CDR3 amino acids: CASSLDRGDYTF. The CDR3, as DNA: TGTGCCAGCAGCTTAGACCGGGGCGACTACACCTTC. This chain connects TRBV7-2 to TRBJ1-2; D is perhaps TRBD1 (5 bases). Trimming cost V 1 base and J 10 bases, with 10 bases left between them. Germline loops: CDR1 SGHTA, CDR2 FQGNSA. The CDR3 is 12 residues long. Looking up the rest from reference TRBV7-2 and TRBJ1-2 gives the full variable domain: GAGVSQSPSNKVTEKGKDVELRCDPISGHTALYWYRQSLGQGLEFLIYFQGNSAPDKSGLPSDRFSAERTGGSVSTLTIQRTQQEDSAVYLCASSLDRGDYTFGSGTRLTVV.

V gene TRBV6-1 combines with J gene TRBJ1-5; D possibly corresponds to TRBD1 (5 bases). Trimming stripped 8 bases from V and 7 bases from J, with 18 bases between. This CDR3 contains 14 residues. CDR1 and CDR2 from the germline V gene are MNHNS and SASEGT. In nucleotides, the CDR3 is TGTGCCAGCTACGGTTGGGGGGAGGTGCAGCCCCAGCATTTT. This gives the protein CASYGWGEVQPQHF.

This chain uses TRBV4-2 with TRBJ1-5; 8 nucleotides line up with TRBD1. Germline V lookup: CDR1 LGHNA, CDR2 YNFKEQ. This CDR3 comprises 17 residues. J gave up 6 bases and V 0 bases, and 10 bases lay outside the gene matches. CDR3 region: CASSQDALTGEVQPQHF. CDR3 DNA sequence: TGTGCCAGCAGCCAAGATGCGCTGACAGGGGAAGTTCAGCCCCAGCATTTT.

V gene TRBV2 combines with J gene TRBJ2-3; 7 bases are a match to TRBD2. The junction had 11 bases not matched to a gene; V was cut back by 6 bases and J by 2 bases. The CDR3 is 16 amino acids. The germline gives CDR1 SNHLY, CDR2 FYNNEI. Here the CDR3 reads CASRGLAGDPTDTQYF. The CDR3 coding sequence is TGTGCCAGCAGGGGGCTGGCGGGAGACCCCACAGATACGCAGTATTTT. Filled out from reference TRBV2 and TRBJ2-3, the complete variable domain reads EPEVTQTPSHQVTQMGQEVILRCVPISNHLYFYWYRQILGQKVEFLVSFYNNEISEKSEIFDDQFSVERPDGSNFTLKIRSTKLEDSAMYFCASRGLAGDPTDTQYFGPGTRLTVL.